The TCR beta chain described here comes from a study of neurological immune-mediated disorders. Notes on the study in general: It was HTLV-1-associated myelopathy that showed the most TCR clonal expansion, while multiple sclerosis showed the least, falling below healthy controls. The absence of shared CDR3 amino acid sequences among expanded clones across subjects suggests private repertoires in all groups.

Via MiXCR, TCRdb re-called the 5' RACE reads, giving one row per CDR3 protein. The repertoire holds 74,000 or so distinct CDR3 sequences, with roughly 9% as singletons. It was from 2 million PBMCs stored at -80 C that the unsorted libraries were obtained. Points on this clonotype: The antigen remains undetermined.

There are 17 residues in the CDR3. Germline lookup yields CDR1 LNHNV and CDR2 YYDKDF (reference sequence). V dropped 0 bases and J dropped 4; count of bases not matched to a gene: 8. This clonotype was obtained from a man between 50 and 59 years old in good health. The genes are TRBV15 and TRBJ2-3, with 9 bases identical to TRBD2. Sequencing used PBMCs. The CDR3 DNA reads as TGTGCCACCAGCAGAGATCTCGGGACTAGCACTTCAGATACGCAGTATTTT. Amino acid sequence: CATSRDLGTSTSDTQYF.